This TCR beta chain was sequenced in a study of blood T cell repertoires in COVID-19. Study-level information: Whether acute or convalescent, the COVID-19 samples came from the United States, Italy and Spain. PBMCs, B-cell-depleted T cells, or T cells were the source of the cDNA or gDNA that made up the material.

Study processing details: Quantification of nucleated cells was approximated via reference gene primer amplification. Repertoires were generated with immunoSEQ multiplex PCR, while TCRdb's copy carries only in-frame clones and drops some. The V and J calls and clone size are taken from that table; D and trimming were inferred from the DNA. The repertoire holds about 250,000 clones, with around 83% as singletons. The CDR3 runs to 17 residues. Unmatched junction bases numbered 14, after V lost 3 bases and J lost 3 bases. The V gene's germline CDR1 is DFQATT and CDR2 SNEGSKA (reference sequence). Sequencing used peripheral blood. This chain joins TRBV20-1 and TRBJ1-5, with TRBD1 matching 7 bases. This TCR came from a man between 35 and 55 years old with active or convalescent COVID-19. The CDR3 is CSASGQGVSGNNQPQHF. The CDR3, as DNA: TGCAGTGCTAGTGGCCAGGGGGTAAGTGGAAACAATCAGCCCCAGCATTTT.